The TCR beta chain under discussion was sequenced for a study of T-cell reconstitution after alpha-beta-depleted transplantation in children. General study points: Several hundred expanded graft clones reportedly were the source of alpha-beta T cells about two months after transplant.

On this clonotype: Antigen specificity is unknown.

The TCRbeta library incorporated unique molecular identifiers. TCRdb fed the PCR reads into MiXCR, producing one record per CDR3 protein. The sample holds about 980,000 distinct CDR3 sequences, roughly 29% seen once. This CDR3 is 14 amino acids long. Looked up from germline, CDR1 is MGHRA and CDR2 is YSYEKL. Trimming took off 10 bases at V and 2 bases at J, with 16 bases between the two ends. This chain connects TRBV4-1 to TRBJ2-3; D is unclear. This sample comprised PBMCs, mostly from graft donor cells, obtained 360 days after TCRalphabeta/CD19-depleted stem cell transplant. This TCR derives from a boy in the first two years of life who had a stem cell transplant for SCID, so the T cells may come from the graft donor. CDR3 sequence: CATSPGHSTDTQYF. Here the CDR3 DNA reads TGCGCCACCTCACCGGGCCATTCCACAGATACGCAGTATTTT.